This T cell receptor (beta chain) was documented in a study of blood T cells in healthy people across ages. Study at large: Roughly one uniquely barcoded beta molecule per two T cells was captured.

CDR3 length: 14 residues. The V and J ends lost 3 bases and 5 bases, in that order; junction bases with no gene match: 5. Germline CDR1 reads MNHEY; CDR2 reads SVGAGI. A second about 7 to 12 cycle PCR used barcoded and J-beta primers. TCRdb reanalysed the 5' RACE reads using MiXCR and keeps one entry per CDR3 protein. The data hold roughly 1.5 million distinct CDR3 sequences, with around 40% observed a single time. General study findings and limits: Estimates of diversity drawn from one million T cells were considered underestimates.

In regard to this clonotype: Its antigen is unidentified.

The chain employs TRBV6-5 and TRBJ1-1; 8 bases are a match to TRBD1. The sequencing sample was made of blood. This clonotype was obtained from a woman aged 18 to 35 in good health. CDR3 sequence reads: CASSYGRGLTEAFF. The CDR3 DNA reads TGTGCCAGCAGTTATGGCAGGGGGCTAACTGAAGCTTTCTTT.